This T cell receptor beta chain was found in a study of blood T cell repertoires in COVID-19. Study-wide background: T cells, B-cell-depleted T cells, or PBMCs supplied cDNA or gDNA.

Patients at the Seattle site were enrolled during active infection and followed longitudinally. Authors' analysis steps: Reference gene primer amplification in the assay estimated nucleated cell counts. Using immunoSEQ multiplex PCR, the repertoire was profiled, and TCRdb retains in-frame clones only, with some absent. V and J calls and clone size come straight from that table; D and trimming were deduced from the DNA. The sample has about 300,000 clones, 75% to 95% seen once. Trimming at V came to 4 bases and at J to 4 bases, leaving 3 bases not matched to a gene. This CDR3 spans 15 amino acids. The V gene's germline CDR1 is SNHLY and CDR2 FYNNEI.

The chain combines TRBV2 with TRBJ2-1; 11 positions match TRBD2. This sequence originates from a woman in her twenties or thirties with COVID-19, enrolled during active disease. Sequenced: peripheral blood. CDR3 in amino acids: CASSGRTSGYNEQFF. CDR3 nucleotides: TGTGCCAGCAGTGGGAGGACTAGCGGGTACAATGAGCAGTTCTTC.